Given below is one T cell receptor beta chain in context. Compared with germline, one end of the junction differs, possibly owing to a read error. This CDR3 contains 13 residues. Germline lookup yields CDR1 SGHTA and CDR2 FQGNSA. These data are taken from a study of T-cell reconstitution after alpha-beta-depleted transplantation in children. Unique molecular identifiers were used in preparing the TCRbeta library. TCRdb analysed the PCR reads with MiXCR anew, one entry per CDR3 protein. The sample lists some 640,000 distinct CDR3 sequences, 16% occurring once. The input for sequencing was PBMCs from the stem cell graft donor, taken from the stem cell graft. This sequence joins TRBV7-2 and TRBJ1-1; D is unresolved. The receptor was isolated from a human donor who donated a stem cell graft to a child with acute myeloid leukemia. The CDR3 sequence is CASSLSLGPEPFF. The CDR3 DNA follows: TGTGCCAGCAGCTTGAGTCTGGGCCCTGAACCTTTCTTT.